This T cell receptor beta chain was sequenced in a study of blood T cells in healthy people across ages. Combining a sample-barcoded 5' primer with a J-beta primer mix, a second PCR ran for roughly 6 to 12 cycles. Each CDR3 protein gets one entry after TCRdb re-called the 5' RACE reads with MiXCR. This table holds approximately 780,000 distinct CDR3 sequences, roughly 24% found once. This CDR3 is 15 amino acids long. The V end was cut by 4 bases, the J end by 1 base, with 14 bases between. Germline loops: CDR1 MDHEN, CDR2 SYDVKM. The sample was also reused in another study, on T cells of mothers and their children. Per that study: Clones that were microchimeric and persistent were not detected among T cells.

Material: blood. This receptor was obtained from a boy between 10 and 17 years old in good health. V is TRBV28 and J is TRBJ2-7, with D possibly being TRBD2 (5 bases). The CDR3 nucleotides are TGTGCCAGCAGTTATGCGGGCACACGATCCTACGAGCAGTACTTC. Its translation: CASSYAGTRSYEQYF.